These 30 T cell receptor beta chains originate from one sample sequenced in a study of blood T cell repertoires in COVID-19 (dated by TCRdb to about 2020). Preparation of the library involved the immunoSEQ multiplex PCR assay. The source is immuneACCESS, and TCRdb retained only in-frame sequences with V and J called. Part of the clones is not carried over; for the studies checked, unresolved V genes explain less than half of this, and the remainder is unexplained. The sample table holds roughly 65,000 clones, of which nearly 80% were seen once. Of the sample, around 47% is held by the ten largest clones. Input material: peripheral blood. These receptors were collected from a human donor in a cohort sampled during active COVID-19.

Worth noting for this clone: An end of the junction differs from the germline gene, which may be a read error. This chain connects TRBV11-2 to TRBJ2-3; 8 bases are shared with TRBD2. The CDR3 is 13 residues long. Looked up from germline, CDR1 is SGHAT and CDR2 is FQNNGV. CDR3 bases: TGTGCCAGCAGGTTAGCGGGGATAGATACGCAGTATTTT. Protein sequence: CASRLAGIDTQYF.

The rearrangement joins TRBV19 to TRBJ2-7; TRBD1 matches 9 bases. Trimming at V came to 9 bases and at J to 5 bases, leaving 11 bases not matched to a gene. CDR1 LNHDA and CDR2 SQIVND come from the germline V gene (reference sequence). This CDR3 spans 14 amino acids. CDR3 sequence: CASSRQGDVHEQYF. CDR3 nucleotides: TGTGCCAGCAGCCGACAGGGGGACGTCCACGAGCAGTACTTC.

The rearrangement joins TRBV4-1 to TRBJ2-5; 8 bases are shared with TRBD1. Germline V gives CDR1 MGHRA, CDR2 YSYEKL. Unmatched junction bases numbered 17, after V lost 2 bases and J lost 9 bases. This CDR3 comprises 17 residues. CDR3 loop: CASSQLPGQGGEGAQYF. In DNA form, the CDR3 reads TGCGCCAGCAGCCAATTACCCGGACAGGGCGGGGAAGGGGCCCAGTACTTC.

The rearrangement links TRBV3-1 (or the pseudogene TRBV3-2) to TRBJ1-1; D is uncertain. The CDR3 runs 16 residues. From germline, CDR1 is LGHDT and CDR2 YNNKEL (reference sequence). V was shortened by 1 base and J by 4 bases, with 16 bases between the two germline ends. Written as DNA, the CDR3 is TGTGCCAGCAGCCAAGGCGGGCAGAGCCCAGGCACTGAAGCTTTCTTT. Translated, it gives CASSQGGQSPGTEAFF.

This clone has just a few counts. The V gene is TRBV19, the J gene TRBJ1-1; TRBD1 matches 8 bases. Per the germline V gene, CDR1 is LNHDA and CDR2 is SQIVND (reference sequence). The CDR3 loop spans 13 amino acids. V was pared by 10 bases and J by 4 bases, with 8 bases of the junction left unmatched. The CDR3 sequence is CATDRGGVTEAFF. The CDR3 DNA is TGTGCCACCGACAGGGGAGGTGTCACTGAAGCTTTCTTT.

The rearrangement links TRBV6-5 to TRBJ2-7, with TRBD1 as a possible D gene (6 bases). The CDR3 is 12 amino acids. Trimming removed 7 bases at V and 2 bases at J, with 9 bases between. Germline CDR1 and CDR2: MNHEY and SVGAGI. The CDR3 reads CASNRVPYEQYF. The CDR3 DNA reads TGTGCCAGCAACAGGGTACCCTACGAGCAGTACTTC.

The genes are TRBV2 and TRBJ2-7, with 7 bases that match TRBD1. Germline lookup yields CDR1 SNHLY and CDR2 FYNNEI. The CDR3 contains 14 residues. J lost 0 bases, V lost 6 bases, and 5 bases had no gene match. The CDR3 DNA reads TGTGCCAGCAGGGCTACAGGGGCCTCCTACGAGCAGTACTTC. Protein: CASRATGASYEQYF.

This chain uses TRBV3-1 (or the pseudogene TRBV3-2) with TRBJ1-3; D remains unclear. Germline lookup yields CDR1 LGHDT and CDR2 YNNKEL (reference sequence). V was shortened by 1 base and J by 7 bases, with 11 bases between the two germline ends. The CDR3 sequence is 14 residues long. Here the CDR3 reads CASSQARGRNTIYF. CDR3 nucleotides: TGTGCCAGCAGCCAAGCTCGTGGGAGGAACACCATATATTTT.

Comments on this clone: This likely reflects a read error, since a far larger clone is one base away. The V gene is TRBV5-1, the J gene TRBJ2-3, with 9 nucleotides matching TRBD2. Germline values: CDR1 SGHRS, CDR2 YFSETQ. CDR3 length equals 16 residues. V dropped 4 bases and J dropped 5; count of bases not matched to a gene: 11. CDR3 protein: CASSVGRGGEEDTQYF. CDR3 coding DNA: TGCGCCAGCAGCGTGGGGCGCGGGGGGGAGGAAGATACGCAGTATTTT.

The chain carries TRBV5-1 and TRBJ2-7, with 9 positions matching TRBD1. V trimming: 4 bases; J trimming: 1 base; junction bases outside the gene matches: 6. This CDR3 comprises 15 residues. Germline assignment: CDR1 SGHRS and CDR2 YFSETQ. The CDR3 loop reads CASSMGGTGSYEQYF. CDR3 nucleotides: TGCGCCAGCAGCATGGGCGGGACAGGGTCCTACGAGCAGTACTTC.

About this clone: An end of the junction does not agree with germline; a read error may underlie this. Here the CDR3 reads CTSSPTAATNEKLFF. The CDR3 coding sequence is TGTACCAGCAGCCCGACAGCCGCAACTAATGAAAAACTGTTTTTT. The chain recombines TRBV7-9 with TRBJ1-4, with a tentative D call TRBD1 (5 bases). This CDR3 is built from 15 residues. Germline CDR1 reads SEHNR; CDR2 reads FQNEAQ (reference sequence).

This chain links TRBV6-1 with TRBJ1-2; 9 bases fit TRBD1. V lost 3 bases, J lost 5 bases, and 7 bases stayed unmatched. The CDR3 is 15 residues long. The germline gives CDR1 MNHNS, CDR2 SASEGT. The CDR3 region has the DNA TGTGCCAGCAGTGATACCGGGACAGGGATGTATGGCTACACCTTC. It specifies CASSDTGTGMYGYTF.

In nucleotides, the CDR3 is TGCAGCGCTAGCCTGGTAGGAGATACGCAGTATTTT. This translates into CSASLVGDTQYF. The chain combines TRBV29-1 with TRBJ2-3; D possibly corresponds to TRBD2 (5 bases). Germline CDR1 is SQVTM and CDR2 is ANQGSEA. Trimming cost V 7 bases and J 5 bases, with 13 bases left between them. The CDR3 spans 12 residues.

The chain carries TRBV6-5 and TRBJ1-2; possible D gene TRBD1, 6 bases. The CDR3 totals 13 residues. Trimming stripped 6 bases from V and 7 bases from J, with 15 bases between. The germline CDR1 and CDR2 sequences are MNHEY and SVGAGI. The CDR3 DNA sequence: TGTGCCAGCAGCCACACAGGGCTGAGTGGCTACACCTTC. The encoded protein is CASSHTGLSGYTF.

This chain links TRBV27 with TRBJ1-6; TRBD1 matches at 8 bases. Trimming at V came to 6 bases and at J to 10 bases, leaving 5 bases not matched to a gene. Germline V lookup: CDR1 MNHEY, CDR2 SMNVEV (reference sequence). CDR3 length: 13 amino acids. The DNA for the CDR3 is TGTGCCAGCAGACGGACAGGGTGGTCACCCCTCCACTTT. Protein sequence: CASRRTGWSPLHF.

The chain has TRBV7-8 and TRBJ2-3; unclear D gene. The germline gives CDR1 SGHVS, CDR2 FQNEAQ. V gave up 0 bases and J gave up 6 bases, with 7 bases separating them. There are 13 residues in the CDR3. The CDR3 region has the DNA TGTGCCAGCAGCTTAGCGATGGGCGATACGCAGTATTTT. Translating it yields CASSLAMGDTQYF. Combining the CDR3 with reference TRBV7-8 and TRBJ2-3 gives the whole variable domain GAGVSQSPRYKVAKRGQDVALRCDPISGHVSLFWYQQALGQGPEFLTYFQNEAQLDKSGLPSDRFFAERPEGSVSTLKIQRTQQEDSAVYLCASSLAMGDTQYFGPGTRLTVL.

The chain recombines TRBV2 with TRBJ2-5; the match to TRBD1 covers 10 bases. The CDR3 contains 12 residues. Trimming at V came to 6 bases and at J to 5 bases, leaving 0 bases not matched to a gene. CDR1 and CDR2 from the germline V gene are SNHLY and FYNNEI. The CDR3 DNA sequence: TGTGCCAGCAGGGACAGGGGGGAGACCCAGTACTTC. It encodes CASRDRGETQYF.

The DNA for the CDR3 is TGCGCCAGCAGCTTGGAGGACCCGGGACAGCCTAATTCACCCCTCCACTTT. Protein sequence: CASSLEDPGQPNSPLHF. This chain links TRBV5-1 with TRBJ1-6, with 7 bases lining up with TRBD1. The CDR3 has 17 amino acids. Losses at the gene ends were 0 bases for V and 6 bases for J; bases not matched to a gene: 9. Germline values: CDR1 SGHRS, CDR2 YFSETQ.

The chain carries TRBV3-1 (or the pseudogene TRBV3-2) and TRBJ1-2, with 7 bases matching TRBD1. Germline assignment: CDR1 LGHDT and CDR2 YNNKEL (reference sequence). V gave up 2 bases and J gave up 5 bases; unmatched junction bases: 5. This CDR3 has 14 amino acids. The chain's CDR3 is CASSQTGTAYGYTF. CDR3 coding DNA: TGTGCCAGCAGCCAAACCGGGACAGCTTATGGCTACACCTTC.

The gene calls are TRBV27 and TRBJ2-3, with 10 bases identical to TRBD2. After removal of 7 bases from V and 8 bases from J, the junction contained 12 bases not matched to a gene. The germline V gene encodes CDR1 MNHEY and CDR2 SMNVEV (reference sequence). The CDR3 spans 15 residues. The CDR3 protein is CASISSGRLSSTQYF. CDR3 coding DNA: TGTGCCAGCATTTCTAGCGGGAGACTATCGAGTACGCAGTATTTT.

This clone was counted between two and nine times. The chain recombines TRBV18 with TRBJ2-4; 7 bases agree with TRBD1. The trim removed 4 bases at V and 0 bases at J, leaving 6 bases unmatched. Germline lookup yields CDR1 KGHSH and CDR2 LQKENI. The CDR3 is 16 residues long. The CDR3 sequence is CASSLEGAGAKNIQYF. CDR3 DNA sequence: TGTGCCAGCTCACTTGAGGGGGCGGGAGCCAAAAACATTCAGTACTTC.

This clone was picked up one time. V gene TRBV7-8 combines with J gene TRBJ1-1; TRBD1 aligns across 7 bases. This CDR3 region has 19 residues. Germline V lookup: CDR1 SGHVS, CDR2 FQNEAQ. With V trimmed by 4 bases and J by 0 bases, 17 bases remained unmatched. Here the CDR3 reads CASSSPREGAGGMNTEAFF. The CDR3 DNA sequence: TGTGCCAGCAGCTCCCCCCGGGAAGGGGCAGGGGGGATGAACACTGAAGCTTTCTTT.

The CDR3 loop reads CASSLGHNTDTQYF. The CDR3 DNA sequence: TGCGCCAGCAGCTTGGGACACAACACAGATACGCAGTATTTT. V is TRBV5-1 and J is TRBJ2-3; no reliable D call. This CDR3 comprises 14 residues. The germline V gene has CDR1 SGHRS and CDR2 YFSETQ. Trimming removed 0 bases at V and 2 bases at J, with 7 bases between. The full variable domain, its missing parts supplied by reference TRBV5-1 and TRBJ2-3, is KAGVTQTPRYLIKTRGQQVTLSCSPISGHRSVSWYQQTPGQGLQFLFEYFSETQRNKGNFPGRFSGRQFSNSRSEMNVSTLELGDSALYLCASSLGHNTDTQYFGPGTRLTVL.

The CDR3 loop reads CSVLGLAGEAGELFF. In DNA, the CDR3 is TGCAGCGTTCTGGGACTAGCGGGAGAGGCCGGGGAGCTGTTTTTT. The V and J genes are TRBV29-1 and TRBJ2-2; 14 bases match TRBD2. The germline V gene encodes CDR1 SQVTM and CDR2 ANQGSEA. The CDR3 is 15 amino acids. The V and J ends lost 5 bases and 6 bases, in that order; junction bases with no gene match: 5.

The chain links TRBV21-1 to TRBJ2-2; the table's TRBD1 call for D was not verified on the DNA. TRBV21-1 is described as a pseudogene. This CDR3 has 19 residues. Written as DNA, the CDR3 is TGTGCCAGCAGCAAAGAAGGGGACAGGGCCCCCCGCTGGTCCGGGGAGCTGTTTTTT. Encoded protein: CASSKEGDRAPRWSGELFF.

J is TRBJ2-3 and V is TRBV3-1 (or the pseudogene TRBV3-2); D is possibly TRBD2 (6 bases). This CDR3 has 16 amino acids. Germline V CDR1 and CDR2: LGHDT, YNNKEL (reference sequence). Trimming left V 0 bases short and J 4 bases short, with 14 bases between. CDR3 nucleotide sequence: TGTGCCAGCAGCCAAGATCTAGCGTTTATGGCAGATACGCAGTATTTT. Protein product: CASSQDLAFMADTQYF.

The sample holds a few counts of this clone. The chain couples TRBV28 to TRBJ1-5; D is perhaps TRBD1 (5 bases). This CDR3 has 18 residues. The germline gives CDR1 MDHEN, CDR2 SYDVKM. V was clipped by 1 base and J by 1 base, with 17 bases between them. The CDR3 DNA sequence: TGTGCCAGCAGTTTATTGGGCCTTAGGCAGGGAAGCAATCAGCCCCAGCATTTT. It encodes CASSLLGLRQGSNQPQHF.

The rearrangement joins TRBV18 to TRBJ1-1; 12 nucleotides line up with TRBD1. Germline assignment: CDR1 KGHSH and CDR2 LQKENI. V gave up 2 bases and J gave up 6 bases; unmatched junction bases: 16. This CDR3 region has 19 residues. DNA for the CDR3: TGTGCCAGCTCACCATATTCACAGGGACAGGGGGCGTCCCACTCTGAAGCTTTCTTT. Its translation: CASSPYSQGQGASHSEAFF.

CDR3 coding DNA: TGTGCCAGCAGCCACGGGACAGGAACCTACGAGCAGTACTTC. Protein: CASSHGTGTYEQYF. The chain carries TRBV7-9 and TRBJ2-7; TRBD1 agrees at 8 bases. The V gene end was trimmed by 5 bases and the J gene end by 2 bases; junction bases not matched to a gene: 5. The germline gives CDR1 SEHNR, CDR2 FQNEAQ (reference sequence). This CDR3 has 14 amino acids.

The CDR3 DNA reads TGTGCCAGCAGTGCGACAGGGGGAGGCTATGGCTACACCTTC. It yields the protein CASSATGGGYGYTF. V is TRBV2 and J is TRBJ1-2; 9 nucleotides align to TRBD1. Germline CDR1 reads SNHLY; CDR2 reads FYNNEI. Germline trimming cut 4 bases from V and 4 bases from J; bases unmatched to any gene: 4. The CDR3 contains 14 residues. Full variable domain (outside the CDR3, taken from reference TRBV2 and TRBJ1-2): EPEVTQTPSHQVTQMGQEVILRCVPISNHLYFYWYRQILGQKVEFLVSFYNNEISEKSEIFDDQFSVERPDGSNFTLKIRSTKLEDSAMYFCASSATGGGYGYTFGSGTRLTVV.